The sequence of this T cell receptor beta chain was determined in a study of blood T cell repertoires in COVID-19. Study details: PBMCs, B-cell-depleted T cells, or T cells were the source of the cDNA or gDNA that made up the material.

Original analysis: Reference gene primer amplification yielded estimated nucleated cell counts. TCRdb's table, derived via immunoSEQ multiplex PCR, lists solely in-frame clones and lacks some. From that table come the V and J calls and clone size; the DNA was used to work out D and trimming. The sample lists tens of thousands of clones; 85% to 90% were seen once. Germline V lookup: CDR1 WSHSY, CDR2 SAAADI. This CDR3 is built from 13 residues. The V end lost 5 bases, the J end lost 7 bases, and 9 bases lay between the germline ends. The sequence was obtained from a woman aged 55 to 70 with active COVID-19. The sequenced material came from peripheral blood. This chain links TRBV10-2 with TRBJ1-6, with D tentatively TRBD1 (6 bases). DNA of the CDR3: TGCGCCAGCAGTCATACAGGGAATTCACCCCTCCACTTT. Its protein product is CASSHTGNSPLHF.